This T cell receptor beta chain was documented in a study of vaccination effects on CD4 cells after COVID-19. General study points: Of the vaccine-induced clones from healthy vaccinees, merely 1 of 255 recognized common cold coronaviruses as well. Few convalescent patients were studied, and early post-infection samples were lacking. The study found marked clonal contraction of infection- and vaccine-induced clones late after vaccination.

Concerning this clone itself: Its antigen is undetermined.

Only in-frame clones appear in the TCRdb table, and some are missing; sequencing was by immunoSEQ multiplex PCR. The sample has tens of thousands of clones, about 65% seen once; the top ten hold roughly 4%. Viral peptide pool expansion of antigen-specific CD4+ T cells preceded sequencing in the ViraFEST assay. At the end of roughly ten days of culture, CD4+ T cells were isolated. Negative nucleocapsid antibody tests before and after vaccination confirmed no previous SARS-CoV-2 infection. They grew some 1.9 million PBMC in each well, adding 8.5 to 10 IU/ml IL-2 and around 9.6 ug/ml peptides. The length of the CDR3 is 14 residues. Trimming removed 6 bases at V and 2 bases at J, with 13 bases between. Germline CDR1 is WNHNN and CDR2 is SYGVQD (reference sequence).

The specimen was CD4+ T cells from PBMCs cultured with HCoV-OC43 spike peptides, collected before COVID-19 vaccination. Subset here: HCoV-OC43 spike overlapping peptide pool stimulation. The rearrangement joins TRBV10-1 to TRBJ2-5; D may be TRBD1 (6 bases). This clonotype was obtained from a human donor who received a COVID-19 vaccine. The CDR3 region is CASRDRQDQETQYF. In DNA, the CDR3 is TGCGCCAGCAGGGACCGACAGGATCAAGAGACCCAGTACTTC.